One sample yielded the 27 T cell receptor beta chains listed below, sequenced in a study of shared clonotypes between healthy human individuals. TCRdb's copy holds only in-frame clones and misses some; the assay was immunoSEQ multiplex PCR. The table includes 600,000 to 700,000 clones, more than 70% detected once. Sequenced sample: memory CD4+ T cells sorted from blood. The subset is: CD45RA-negative fraction. These receptor sequences come from a woman in her thirties in good health.

CDR3 residues: CASSPSGGEHEQFF. The CDR3 bases are TGTGCCAGCAGCCCTAGCGGGGGCGAACATGAGCAGTTCTTC. The rearrangement joins TRBV7-7 to TRBJ2-1; 10 bases map to TRBD2. Trimming removed 5 bases from V and 8 bases from J; junction bases left unmatched: 6. The CDR3 length is 14 residues. Germline loops: CDR1 SSHAT, CDR2 FNYEAQ (reference sequence).

V usage is TRBV10-2 and J usage is TRBJ2-5, with D possibly called TRBD1 or TRBD2 (5 bases each). This CDR3 contains 12 residues. Germline V gives CDR1 WSHSY, CDR2 SAAADI. Deletions cut 6 bases from V and 3 bases from J, with 8 bases between. The CDR3 DNA is TGCGCCAGCAGCGGGACCGAAGAGACCCAGTACTTC. It specifies CASSGTEETQYF.

This clone was seen more than once but under ten times. The V gene is TRBV5-8, the J gene TRBJ2-1, with no clear D. The CDR3 contains 13 residues. The germline V and J ends were trimmed by 0 bases and 7 bases, with 8 bases remaining between them. Germline V gives CDR1 SGHTS, CDR2 YDEGEE. CDR3 sequence reads: CASSLASLNEQFF. In nucleotides, the CDR3 is TGTGCCAGCAGCTTGGCGTCTTTGAATGAGCAGTTCTTC.

V usage is TRBV21-1 and J usage is TRBJ2-7. TRBV21-1 is listed as a pseudogene. The CDR3 has 15 amino acids. The CDR3 loop reads CASSKGSHHLRVQYF. CDR3 in DNA: TGTGCCAGCAGCAAGGGGTCCCACCATCTACGTGTGCAGTACTTC.

The CDR3 nucleotides read TGTGCCAGCAGCTTGAAGACTAGCGGGATAGAGACCCAGTACTTC. Amino acids: CASSLKTSGIETQYF. V is TRBV5-4 and J is TRBJ2-5; 11 bases map to TRBD2. The CDR3 contains 15 residues. Per germline, CDR1 SGHNT and CDR2 YYREEE (reference sequence). The junction had 3 bases not matched to a gene; V was cut back by 1 base and J by 4 bases.

This chain uses TRBV19 with TRBJ1-2, with D possibly matching TRBD1 (5 bases). The CDR3 totals 18 residues. Germline loops: CDR1 LNHDA, CDR2 SQIVND (reference sequence). V lost 3 bases and J 0 bases, leaving 20 bases between the germline ends. CDR3 nucleotide sequence: TGTGCCAGTAGTATGCTGGGACCCGGGGCGGAAGCTAACTATGGCTACACCTTC. It is translated as CASSMLGPGAEANYGYTF.

The V gene is TRBV4-1, the J gene TRBJ2-1; D gene uncertain. V lost 0 bases and J 10 bases, leaving 13 bases between the germline ends. The CDR3 contains 14 residues. The V gene's germline CDR1 is MGHRA and CDR2 YSYEKL. The CDR3: CASSQDSKGREQFF. The CDR3 DNA reads as TGCGCCAGCAGCCAAGATTCAAAGGGAAGGGAGCAGTTCTTC.

The chain employs TRBV6-5 and TRBJ1-4; D is possibly TRBD1 (6 bases). Germline V gives CDR1 MNHEY, CDR2 SVGAGI. V lost 6 bases, J lost 7 bases, and 18 bases lay in between. This CDR3 has 15 amino acids. The DNA for the CDR3 is TGTGCCAGCAGCGACAGGTCATCGGCAAGTGAAAAACTGTTTTTT. Its translation is CASSDRSSASEKLFF.

This chain connects TRBV4-1 to TRBJ2-7; no definite D call. V shed 0 bases and J shed 2 bases, with 14 bases lying between them. Germline V CDR1 and CDR2: MGHRA, YSYEKL. CDR3 length: 16 residues. CDR3 loop: CASSQDRVGTAYEQYF. The CDR3 region has the DNA TGCGCCAGCAGCCAAGATCGGGTCGGCACAGCCTACGAGCAGTACTTC.

This clone has only one observation. V gene TRBV7-9 combines with J gene TRBJ2-2; no clear D gene. Germline V gene lookup returns CDR1 SEHNR and CDR2 FQNEAQ (reference sequence). This CDR3 region has 15 residues. V lost 3 bases and J 6 bases, leaving 14 bases between the germline ends. CDR3 bases: TGTGCCAGCAGCTTGGCTGGGTCTGGGGCCGGGGAGCTGTTTTTT. Amino acid sequence: CASSLAGSGAGELFF.

The chain joins TRBV19 to TRBJ2-1, with 8 bases lining up with TRBD1. J lost 4 bases, V lost 5 bases, and 7 bases had no gene match. This CDR3 region has 15 residues. CDR1 LNHDA and CDR2 SQIVND come from the germline V gene (reference sequence). The CDR3 DNA follows: TGTGCCAGTAGTGCGCCGGACAGGGCGTACAATGAGCAGTTCTTC. Translation gives CASSAPDRAYNEQFF.

This chain connects TRBV5-6 to TRBJ1-1; a weak D match, TRBD1 (6 bases). The CDR3 extends over 13 amino acids. V lost 1 base and J 11 bases, leaving 15 bases between the germline ends. CDR1 and CDR2 (germline): SGHDT, YYEEEE. The CDR3 spells CASSLWGAREAFF. In nucleotides, the CDR3 is TGTGCCAGCAGCTTGTGGGGGGCGAGGGAGGCTTTCTTT.

The V gene is TRBV19, the J gene TRBJ2-7; 7 nucleotides align to TRBD2. The CDR3 is 18 amino acids. Germline V CDR1 and CDR2: LNHDA, SQIVND (reference sequence). Trimming removed 1 base from V and 5 bases from J; junction bases left unmatched: 17. The CDR3 is CASSIGSPSGTSFHEQYF. The CDR3 nucleotides read TGTGCCAGTAGTATAGGGTCGCCTAGCGGTACCTCCTTCCACGAGCAGTACTTC.

This sequence joins TRBV10-1 and TRBJ2-3; the match to TRBD2 covers 7 bases. The CDR3 contains 13 residues. The V gene end was trimmed by 7 bases and the J gene end by 5 bases; junction bases not matched to a gene: 6. Germline V gene sequence: CDR1 WNHNN, CDR2 SYGVQD (reference sequence). CDR3 protein: CASNRGVRDTQYF. The CDR3, as DNA: TGCGCCAGCAACCGGGGGGTTCGAGATACGCAGTATTTT.

This clone was detected once. The chain recombines TRBV9 with TRBJ2-7, with 8 bases fitting TRBD1. V trimming: 0 bases; J trimming: 3 bases; junction bases outside the gene matches: 5. The CDR3 contains 15 residues. Germline loops: CDR1 SGDLS, CDR2 YYNGEE. The CDR3 DNA sequence: TGTGCCAGCAGCGTAGGGGGACAGGACTACTACGAGCAGTACTTC. This sequence encodes CASSVGGQDYYEQYF.

The rearrangement links TRBV4-1 to TRBJ2-7, with 9 bases identical to TRBD2. V dropped 6 bases and J dropped 4; count of bases not matched to a gene: 10. CDR3 length: 15 residues. CDR1 is MGHRA and CDR2 is YSYEKL in the germline V gene. This CDR3 is CASRPFPSGEYEQYF. The CDR3 DNA reads as TGCGCCAGCAGACCTTTTCCTAGCGGGGAATACGAGCAGTACTTC.

The J gene is TRBJ2-1, the V gene TRBV7-9; 9 positions agree with TRBD2. CDR3 length: 16 residues. The germline CDR1 and CDR2 sequences are SEHNR and FQNEAQ (reference sequence). J was trimmed by 6 bases and V by 5 bases; bases with no gene match: 11. CDR3 sequence: CASSRPSSGKSNEQFF. The CDR3 bases are TGTGCCAGCAGCCGGCCGTCTAGCGGGAAAAGCAATGAGCAGTTCTTC.

The gene calls are TRBV7-9 and TRBJ2-3; 13 bases line up with TRBD2. Germline lookup yields CDR1 SEHNR and CDR2 FQNEAQ (reference sequence). This CDR3 region has 15 residues. Trimming at V came to 4 bases and at J to 8 bases, leaving 6 bases not matched to a gene. The DNA of the CDR3 is TGTGCCAGCAGCTCAACTAGCGGGAGGGCTCGTACGCAGTATTTT. This encodes CASSSTSGRARTQYF.

The chain joins TRBV27 to TRBJ2-2; no clear D. V lost 7 bases to trimming and J lost 1 base, with 22 bases between them. CDR1 is MNHEY, CDR2 SMNVEV, per germline (reference sequence). The CDR3 has 18 amino acids. The CDR3 here is CASTPIGLGQMNTGELFF. Written as DNA, the CDR3 is TGTGCCAGCACTCCCATCGGGTTAGGGCAGATGAACACCGGGGAGCTGTTTTTT.

V gene TRBV19 combines with J gene TRBJ1-5; TRBD1 aligns across 8 bases. V dropped 7 bases and J dropped 7; count of bases not matched to a gene: 6. Germline-derived CDR1 and CDR2 are LNHDA and SQIVND (reference sequence). This CDR3 contains 13 residues. The CDR3 loop reads CASTERQGQPQHF. CDR3 coding DNA: TGTGCCAGTACCGAGAGACAGGGGCAGCCCCAGCATTTT.

The V gene is TRBV19, the J gene TRBJ1-1; 10 nucleotides match TRBD1. J gave up 4 bases and V 7 bases, and 21 bases lay outside the gene matches. Looked up from germline, CDR1 is LNHDA and CDR2 is SQIVND (reference sequence). This CDR3 region has 19 residues. CDR3 bases: TGTGCCAGTACTCCGGGGGTAGTTTTCCGGACAGGGGGTCTCACTGAAGCTTTCTTT. It translates to CASTPGVVFRTGGLTEAFF.

The sample holds one count of this clone. The sample has other DNA sequences that encode this CDR3 too. This chain uses TRBV28 with TRBJ2-7; D unresolved. CDR1 and CDR2 (germline): MDHEN, SYDVKM. V gave up 5 bases and J gave up 7 bases, with 9 bases separating them. The CDR3 is made up of 11 amino acids. The CDR3 protein is CASSQRYEQYF. CDR3 coding DNA: TGTGCCAGCAGTCAGAGATATGAGCAGTACTTC.

In its sample, this clone was seen many times. The sample holds other DNA sequences that translate to the same CDR3. The rearrangement links TRBV5-1 to TRBJ2-1; TRBD2 agrees at 9 bases. Germline-derived CDR1 and CDR2 are SGHRS and YFSETQ. This CDR3 is 15 amino acids long. V shed 0 bases, J shed 4 bases, and the junction held 2 bases outside the gene matches. The DNA of the CDR3 is TGCGCCAGCAGCTTGGCGACTAGCGGTTACAATGAGCAGTTCTTC. Residues: CASSLATSGYNEQFF.

The chain couples TRBV10-3 to TRBJ1-1; D is ambiguous. CDR1 and CDR2 (germline): ENHRY, SYGVKD. The V and J ends lost 8 bases and 1 base respectively, with 17 bases between them. This CDR3 has 15 residues. CDR3 residues: CAISFQARGNTEAFF. CDR3 DNA sequence: TGTGCCATCTCTTTTCAAGCGCGGGGGAACACTGAAGCTTTCTTT.

This chain joins TRBV20-1 and TRBJ2-3; D is possibly TRBD2 (5 bases). Germline CDR1 and CDR2: DFQATT and SNEGSKA (reference sequence). The V end was cut by 4 bases, the J end by 4 bases, with 6 bases between. This CDR3 is 11 amino acids long. The CDR3: CSATRADTQYF. CDR3 DNA: TGCAGTGCTACGCGGGCAGATACGCAGTATTTT.

The gene calls are TRBV27 and TRBJ1-2; a weak D match, TRBD1 (5 bases). The germline CDR1 and CDR2 sequences are MNHEY and SMNVEV (reference sequence). CDR3 length equals 13 residues. The ends were cut back, 4 bases at V and 7 bases at J, with 13 bases in the middle. The CDR3 reads CASSSGVTGGYTF. CDR3 DNA sequence: TGTGCCAGCAGTTCGGGGGTGACTGGTGGCTACACCTTC.

This chain joins TRBV6-6 and TRBJ2-6, with TRBD1 as a possible D gene (5 bases). V gave up 4 bases and J gave up 4 bases, with 14 bases separating them. Looked up from germline, CDR1 is MNHNY and CDR2 is SVGAGI (reference sequence). This CDR3 is 16 amino acids long. DNA of the CDR3: TGTGCCAGCAGTTCGGAGCAGGGTGCAGGGGCCAACGTCCTGACTTTC. It codes for CASSSEQGAGANVLTF.